This T cell receptor beta chain was identified in a study of cytomegalovirus exposure and HLA in healthy donors. Whole-study results and caveats: Rare TCR sequences dominated, though some public TCRs recurred in many donors. According to the study, 150 to 200 TCR beta chains were cytomegalovirus-associated. Equally common other TCR beta chains were less clonally expanded than HLA-associated ones, a later analysis found. A prior analysis recorded that most TCR beta V segments were productive about 87% or about 30% of the time.

It was with 60 Vbeta and 13 Jbeta primers that the PCR ran. The table came from immunoSEQ multiplex PCR; TCRdb's copy has only in-frame clones and leaves some out. The table shows under 130,000 clones, with around 67% occurring only once. The CDR3 has 16 amino acids. Germline V gives CDR1 SGHNT, CDR2 YENEEA. J lost 6 bases, V lost 5 bases, and 10 bases had no gene match. This clone appeared a few times. Its antigen is unknown. V gene TRBV11-3 combines with J gene TRBJ2-1, with 10 bases that match TRBD1. The sequence was obtained from a woman between 45 and 60 years old in good health and CMV-seronegative. The sample comprised PBMCs. CDR3 nucleotide sequence: TGTGCCAGCAGCCATTATGGGACAGGGGTTGGCAATGAGCAGTTCTTC. Encoded protein: CASSHYGTGVGNEQFF.